This TCR beta chain was identified in a study of regulatory T cells in long-lasting Graves disease. Study observations and caveats: TCR diversity was lower in persistent Graves' patients than in newly diagnosed ones.

TCR beta libraries were built with iRepertoire HTBI primers and Arm-PCR of CDR3 regions. MiXCR, applied by TCRdb to the multiplex PCR reads, yields one record per CDR3 protein. The sample shows hundreds of thousands of distinct CDR3 sequences, roughly 15% of them seen only once. Trimming left V 3 bases short and J 3 bases short, with 13 bases between. The germline V gene has CDR1 KGHDR and CDR2 SFDVKD. This CDR3 has 16 residues. Points on this clonotype: The antigen is unknown.

Time point: newly diagnosed GD, antithyroid drugs for less than 3 months. RNA extracted from PBMCs served as the sequencing template. A further study also used this sample, focusing on T cells in Graves' hyperthyroidism and ophthalmopathy.

Sequencing used peripheral blood mononuclear cells (PBMCs), obtained at new diagnosis, from a patient treated with antithyroid drugs. This receptor was identified in a woman in her 30s with Graves disease. The genes are TRBV24-1 and TRBJ1-4; D possibly corresponds to TRBD1 (5 bases). The CDR3 spells CATSDLQGEANEKLFF. CDR3 coding DNA: TGTGCCACCAGTGATCTTCAGGGAGAGGCTAATGAAAAACTGTTTTTT.